A single sample is the source of the 27 T cell receptor beta chains below, sequenced in a study of graft-versus-host responses after intestinal transplantation. The table came from immunoSEQ multiplex PCR; TCRdb's copy has only in-frame clones and leaves some out. This table has 60,000 to 65,000 clones, 90% to 95% appearing once. These receptors are not linked to any known antigen. Sample: unstimulated CD8+ T cells sorted from spleen or lymph node cells, taken before transplant. These receptors were taken from a human donor who was the organ donor for an intestinal transplant.

The chain is built from TRBV7-9 and TRBJ2-7; possibly TRBD1 for D (5 bases). Germline loops: CDR1 SEHNR, CDR2 FQNEAQ (reference sequence). CDR3 length: 15 amino acids. V was trimmed by 2 bases and J by 0 bases, leaving 11 bases between them. The CDR3 loop reads CASSLTQGPSYEQYF. The CDR3 DNA reads as TGTGCCAGCAGCTTAACCCAGGGTCCCTCCTACGAGCAGTACTTC. The full variable domain, rest sourced from reference TRBV7-9 and TRBJ2-7, is DTGVSQNPRHKITKRGQNVTFRCDPISEHNRLYWYRQTLGQGPEFLTYFQNEAQLEKSRLLSDRFSAERPKGSFSTLEIQRTEQGDSAMYLCASSLTQGPSYEQYFGPGTRLTVT.

V gene TRBV10-1 combines with J gene TRBJ2-1; 7 bases are a match to TRBD2. Germline trimming cut 3 bases from V and 8 bases from J; bases unmatched to any gene: 7. Germline V gives CDR1 WNHNN, CDR2 SYGVQD (reference sequence). The CDR3 totals 14 residues. The CDR3 coding sequence is TGCGCCAGCAGTGACCGCGGGAGTTGGGATGAGCAGTTCTTC. It is translated as CASSDRGSWDEQFF.

The genes are TRBV27 and TRBJ2-7, with a possible D match to TRBD2 (6 bases). CDR1 and CDR2 from the germline V gene are MNHEY and SMNVEV (reference sequence). V was clipped by 0 bases and J by 6 bases, with 15 bases between them. The CDR3 sequence is 15 residues long. The CDR3 spells CASSLSVGGIGEQYF. CDR3 nucleotide sequence: TGTGCCAGCAGTTTATCCGTAGGAGGGATCGGCGAGCAGTACTTC.

The V gene is TRBV5-6, the J gene TRBJ2-7; 7 bases are a match to TRBD1. The germline gives CDR1 SGHDT, CDR2 YYEEEE. The CDR3 contains 13 residues. Unmatched junction bases numbered 1, after V lost 1 base and J lost 3 bases. The chain's CDR3 is CASSLTGDYEQYF. CDR3 in DNA: TGTGCCAGCAGCTTGACAGGGGACTACGAGCAGTACTTC.

This clone was counted only a few times. This chain uses TRBV30 with TRBJ2-7; D unresolved. V lost 5 bases and J 0 bases, leaving 8 bases between the germline ends. CDR3 length: 12 residues. Germline values: CDR1 GTSNPN, CDR2 SVGIG (reference sequence). The CDR3 sequence is CAWLVSSYEQYF. CDR3 in DNA: TGTGCCTGGCTTGTTAGCTCCTACGAGCAGTACTTC.

The gene calls are TRBV4-3 and TRBJ2-7; 11 bases line up with TRBD1. The length of the CDR3 is 15 residues. Germline lookup yields CDR1 LGHNA and CDR2 YSLEER. Trimming cost V 3 bases and J 5 bases; bases outside gene matches: 6. The CDR3 nucleotides read TGCGCCAGCAGCCATAAGGGACAGGGGGGGAACGAGCAGTACTTC. It encodes CASSHKGQGGNEQYF.

This chain links TRBV6-1 with TRBJ2-5, with TRBD2 matching over 9 bases. V dropped 5 bases and J dropped 4; count of bases not matched to a gene: 8. The CDR3 spans 15 residues. Germline V gene lookup returns CDR1 MNHNS and CDR2 SASEGT. CDR3 DNA: TGTGCCAGCAGTACCTTAGCGGGAGAAAGAGAGACCCAGTACTTC. It specifies CASSTLAGERETQYF.

V is TRBV7-9 and J is TRBJ2-2; no reliable D call. Germline CDR1 SEHNR, CDR2 FQNEAQ (reference sequence). There are 14 residues in the CDR3. Trimming took off 9 bases at V and 1 base at J, with 12 bases between the two ends. DNA for the CDR3: TGTGCCAGTGGGCCAAAGCAGAACACCGGGGAGCTGTTTTTT. Translating it yields CASGPKQNTGELFF.

This chain uses TRBV27 with TRBJ1-2, with D uncertain. Trimming removed 0 bases at V and 6 bases at J, with 14 bases between. Per germline, CDR1 MNHEY and CDR2 SMNVEV (reference sequence). The CDR3 has 15 residues. CDR3 nucleotide sequence: TGTGCCAGCAGTTTATCACGGGGAAGAGGAAATGGCTACACCTTC. It encodes CASSLSRGRGNGYTF.

This chain links TRBV19 with TRBJ1-1; 8 nucleotides agree with TRBD1. CDR1 is LNHDA and CDR2 is SQIVND in the germline V gene (reference sequence). The V gene end was trimmed by 3 bases and the J gene end by 1 base; junction bases not matched to a gene: 10. The CDR3 covers 17 residues. CDR3 coding DNA: TGTGCCAGTAGTATTTGGGACAGGCGGGGGCCGAACACTGAAGCTTTCTTT. It encodes CASSIWDRRGPNTEAFF.

The CDR3 sequence: CASSGGSGHTDTQYF. The CDR3 DNA follows: TGCGCCAGCAGTGGGGGTAGCGGGCACACAGATACGCAGTATTTT. V and J are TRBV10-1 and TRBJ2-3; 7 bases map to TRBD2. V gave up 4 bases and J gave up 2 bases; unmatched junction bases: 6. Per germline, CDR1 WNHNN and CDR2 SYGVQD (reference sequence). The CDR3 runs 15 residues.

The chain links TRBV27 to TRBJ2-3; TRBD2 matches 12 bases. With V trimmed by 5 bases and J by 5 bases, 11 bases remained unmatched. The CDR3 is 17 amino acids. Germline CDR1 reads MNHEY; CDR2 reads SMNVEV (reference sequence). The CDR3 DNA reads as TGTGCCAGCAGTCCAAGACTAGCGGGAGATATAGGAGATACGCAGTATTTT. Translating it yields CASSPRLAGDIGDTQYF.

CDR3 sequence reads: CASWGRYEQYF. In DNA, the CDR3 is TGCGCCAGCTGGGGGAGGTACGAGCAGTACTTC. The chain couples TRBV10-2 to TRBJ2-7, with D possibly matching TRBD2 (6 bases). CDR3 length: 11 residues. Germline V gene lookup returns CDR1 WSHSY and CDR2 SAAADI. V shed 8 bases and J shed 4 bases, with 9 bases lying between them.

The chain has TRBV7-8 and TRBJ1-5; TRBD1 is a possible D gene (5 bases). From germline, CDR1 is SGHVS and CDR2 FQNEAQ. Trimming left V 8 bases short and J 4 bases short, with 15 bases between. The CDR3 runs to 14 residues. CDR3 sequence: CASGGGGGNQPQHF. CDR3 nucleotides: TGTGCCAGCGGCGGGGGGGGAGGGAATCAGCCCCAGCATTTT.

Concerning this clone itself: This same CDR3 is encoded by further DNA sequences in the sample. The chain joins TRBV5-4 to TRBJ2-3, with 8 nucleotides matching TRBD2. In germline, CDR1 is SGHNT, CDR2 YYREEE (reference sequence). The V segment lost 4 bases and the J segment 6 bases; nucleotides outside the gene matches: 13. The length of the CDR3 is 16 residues. CDR3 region: CASSQVSGSRSDTQYF. CDR3 coding DNA: TGTGCCAGCAGCCAAGTAAGCGGGAGTCGGTCGGATACGCAGTATTTT.

The chain recombines TRBV16 with TRBJ1-2; no clear D. CDR3 length: 14 amino acids. Germline CDR1 reads KGHSY; CDR2 reads FQNENV. V gave up 3 bases and J gave up 4 bases, with 12 bases separating them. This CDR3 is CASSHTLNTYGYTF. CDR3 DNA: TGTGCCAGCAGCCACACATTAAATACCTATGGCTACACCTTC.

The chain employs TRBV9 and TRBJ2-3; 8 bases map to TRBD1. This CDR3 contains 13 residues. Germline V CDR1 and CDR2: SGDLS, YYNGEE. V lost 6 bases and J lost 3; bases outside the gene matches: 3. The CDR3 region is CASKDRVTDTQYF. CDR3 nucleotides: TGTGCCAGCAAGGACAGGGTGACAGATACGCAGTATTTT.

This chain links TRBV27 with TRBJ2-2, with unresolved D. The length of the CDR3 is 11 residues. V lost 8 bases, J lost 7 bases, and 8 bases lay in between. Germline V gene sequence: CDR1 MNHEY, CDR2 SMNVEV (reference sequence). CDR3 nucleotide sequence: TGTGCCAGCGCGAGACACGGGGAGCTGTTTTTT. This encodes CASARHGELFF.

The chain uses TRBV5-8 and TRBJ1-4, with TRBD1 matching 7 bases. Per the germline V gene, CDR1 is SGHTS and CDR2 is YDEGEE. This CDR3 is 14 amino acids long. The V segment lost 5 bases and the J segment 7 bases; nucleotides outside the gene matches: 8. CDR3 loop: CASSSGRGSEKLFF. CDR3 DNA sequence: TGTGCCAGCAGTTCAGGCAGGGGGAGTGAAAAACTGTTTTTT.

The chain couples TRBV6-1 to TRBJ2-7; D gene unclear. The germline V gene encodes CDR1 MNHNS and CDR2 SASEGT. V was pared by 4 bases and J by 3 bases, with 10 bases between. This CDR3 contains 13 residues. The CDR3 reads CASSGHWFYEQYF. The CDR3 DNA follows: TGTGCCAGCAGTGGCCACTGGTTCTACGAGCAGTACTTC.

The chain combines TRBV29-1 with TRBJ1-1; tentatively, D is TRBD1 (5 bases). The CDR3 loop spans 13 amino acids. Trimming pared 2 bases from V and 3 bases from J, leaving 10 bases between. The germline V gene has CDR1 SQVTM and CDR2 ANQGSEA. Written as DNA, the CDR3 is TGCAGCGTTGAACAGGGCGCTGACACTGAAGCTTTCTTT. This encodes CSVEQGADTEAFF. The whole variable domain, filled in from reference TRBV29-1 and TRBJ1-1, reads SAVISQKPSRDICQRGTSLTIQCQVDSQVTMMFWYRQQPGQSLTLIATANQGSEATYESGFVIDKFPISRPNLTFSTLTVSNMSPEDSSIYLCSVEQGADTEAFFGQGTRLTVV.

The J gene is TRBJ2-7, the V gene TRBV11-2, with 11 bases matching TRBD2. The trim removed 1 base at V and 4 bases at J, leaving 12 bases unmatched. The germline V gene encodes CDR1 SGHAT and CDR2 FQNNGV. There are 18 residues in the CDR3. CDR3 DNA: TGTGCCAGCAGCTTAGGGCCTAGCGGGAGGAACACGAGGTACGAGCAGTACTTC. Translated, it gives CASSLGPSGRNTRYEQYF.

This chain links TRBV9 with TRBJ2-3; tentative D call: TRBD1 (5 bases). Trimming left V 5 bases short and J 1 base short, with 23 bases between. Germline CDR1 reads SGDLS; CDR2 reads YYNGEE. The CDR3 covers 18 residues. The CDR3 here is CASSEVTGGMARTDTQYF. The CDR3 bases are TGTGCCAGCAGTGAAGTTACAGGTGGGATGGCCCGCACAGATACGCAGTATTTT.

The chain recombines TRBV7-9 with TRBJ1-1; a possible D gene is TRBD1 (5 bases). The CDR3 spans 15 residues. Germline CDR1 SEHNR, CDR2 FQNEAQ (reference sequence). V was cut by 8 bases and J by 5 bases, with 21 bases left in between. CDR3 region: CASREEGSRWTEAFF. Written as DNA, the CDR3 is TGTGCCAGCCGGGAGGAGGGGTCTCGGTGGACTGAAGCTTTCTTT.

The V gene is TRBV9, the J gene TRBJ2-7, with D tentatively TRBD1 (6 bases). Trimming pared 7 bases from V and 0 bases from J, leaving 14 bases between. The CDR3 has 14 residues. Germline CDR1 SGDLS, CDR2 YYNGEE. CDR3 loop: CASGTGTSSYEQYF. The DNA of the CDR3 is TGTGCCAGCGGAACCGGGACAAGCTCCTACGAGCAGTACTTC.

The V call is TRBV28, the J call TRBJ1-5; TRBD1 is a possible D gene (5 bases). Per the germline V gene, CDR1 is MDHEN and CDR2 is SYDVKM. The length of the CDR3 is 15 residues. Trimming cost V 5 bases and J 5 bases, with 16 bases left between them. For the CDR3, the DNA is TGTGCCAGCAGTCCCCAGGGCAGGGACTATCAGCCCCAGCATTTT. It translates to CASSPQGRDYQPQHF.

The V and J genes are TRBV11-3 and TRBJ2-7; D is perhaps TRBD1 (7 bases). The CDR3 has 13 amino acids. V lost 2 bases, J lost 7 bases, and 12 bases lay in between. Germline V gives CDR1 SGHNT, CDR2 YENEEA. CDR3 bases: TGTGCCAGCAGCTTACTGCCAGGGGGGGAGCAGTACTTC. Translation gives CASSLLPGGEQYF.